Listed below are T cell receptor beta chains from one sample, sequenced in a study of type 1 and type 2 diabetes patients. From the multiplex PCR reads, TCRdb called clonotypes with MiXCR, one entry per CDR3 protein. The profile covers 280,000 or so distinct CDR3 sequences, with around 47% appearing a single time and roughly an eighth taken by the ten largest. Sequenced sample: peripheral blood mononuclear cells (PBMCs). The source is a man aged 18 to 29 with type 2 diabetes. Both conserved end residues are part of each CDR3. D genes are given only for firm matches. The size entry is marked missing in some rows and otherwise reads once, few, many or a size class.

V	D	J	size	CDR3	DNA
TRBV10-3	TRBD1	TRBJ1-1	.	CAISEAGGCPTPNTEAFF	TGTGCCATCAGTGAAGCAGGGGGTTGTCCCACACCGAACACTGAAGCTTTCTTT
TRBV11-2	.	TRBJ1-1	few	CASSLGKGMGLNTEAFF	TGTGCCAGCAGCTTAGGAAAGGGGATGGGGTTGAACACTGAAGCTTTCTTT
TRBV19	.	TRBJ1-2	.	CASSQGFPAIYGYTF	TGTGCCAGTTCGCAGGGATTCCCAGCCATTTATGGCTACACCTTC
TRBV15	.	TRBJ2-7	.	CATSRVSSSEQYF	TGTGCCACCAGCAGAGTGTCGTCTAGCGAGCAGTACTTC
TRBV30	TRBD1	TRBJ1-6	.	CAWSVRQGNSPLHF	TGTGCCTGGAGTGTACGACAGGGTAATTCACCCCTCCACTTT
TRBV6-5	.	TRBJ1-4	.	CASSEGDATNEKLFF	TGTGCCAGCAGTGAAGGGGACGCAACTAATGAAAAACTGTTTTTT
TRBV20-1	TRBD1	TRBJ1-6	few	CSARGLGTGGLSLHF	TGCAGTGCTAGAGGCCTGGGGACAGGGGGTTTATCCCTCCACTTT
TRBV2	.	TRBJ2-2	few	CASRGAWGGELFF	TGTGCCAGCAGGGGGGCCTGGGGCGGGGAGCTGTTTTTT
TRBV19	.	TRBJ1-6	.	CASSNTGWNSPLHF	TGTGCCAGTAGTAACACAGGGTGGAACTCACCCCTCCACTTT
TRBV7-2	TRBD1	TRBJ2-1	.	CASSPGDRSYNEQFF	TGTGCCAGCAGCCCGGGGGACAGGAGTTACAATGAGCAGTTCTTC